These 5 T cell receptor beta chains came from one sample sequenced in a study of T cell responses to AZD1222 COVID-19 vaccine. Generated by immunoSEQ multiplex PCR, the TCRdb table keeps only in-frame clones and is missing some. The table lists about 170,000 clones, 90% of them singletons, with 1.5% in the top ten. The sequences come from peripheral blood, collected on day 0 of AZD1222 vaccination. These receptors were collected from an adult in good health.

The chain links TRBV5-5 to TRBJ2-5, with no clear D. The CDR3 is 11 residues long. Germline V lookup: CDR1 SGHKS, CDR2 YYEKEE (reference sequence). V dropped 4 bases and J dropped 2 bases, with 3 bases sitting between them. In DNA form, the CDR3 reads TGTGCCAGCAGCGCACAAGAGACCCAGTACTTC. Protein product: CASSAQETQYF.

The chain employs TRBV4-3 and TRBJ1-4, with 12 bases matching TRBD1. The CDR3 length is 16 residues. Germline CDR1 is LGHNA and CDR2 is YSLEER. V dropped 4 bases and J dropped 8; count of bases not matched to a gene: 8. CDR3 DNA: TGCGCCAGCAGCCCAGACGGGACAGGGGGCAGGGAAAAACTGTTTTTT. Translated, it gives CASSPDGTGGREKLFF.

The CDR3 DNA is TGTGCCAGCAGCGTAGAGCCTAGCGGGGGATACGAGCAGTACTTC. It yields the protein CASSVEPSGGYEQYF. This chain connects TRBV9 to TRBJ2-7; 10 bases are shared with TRBD2. Trimming cost V 0 bases and J 4 bases; bases outside gene matches: 4. The germline gives CDR1 SGDLS, CDR2 YYNGEE. The CDR3 is 15 residues long. Full variable domain (remainder filled in from reference TRBV9 and TRBJ2-7): DSGVTQTPKHLITATGQRVTLRCSPRSGDLSVYWYQQSLDQGLQFLIQYYNGEERAKGNILERFSAQQFPDLHSELNLSSLELGDSALYFCASSVEPSGGYEQYFGPGTRLTVT.

The J gene is TRBJ1-4, the V gene TRBV28, with 7 bases lining up with TRBD1. V was pared by 6 bases and J by 8 bases, with 9 bases of the junction left unmatched. This CDR3 spans 14 amino acids. Germline CDR1 reads MDHEN; CDR2 reads SYDVKM. DNA for the CDR3: TGTGCCAGCAGCTTCCAGGGGGTAGGGGAAAAACTGTTTTTT. This encodes CASSFQGVGEKLFF. The complete variable domain, with remaining parts taken from reference TRBV28 and TRBJ1-4, reads DVKVTQSSRYLVKRTGEKVFLECVQDMDHENMFWYRQDPGLGLRLIYFSYDVKMKEKGDIPEGYSVSREKKERFSLILESASTNQTSMYLCASSFQGVGEKLFFGSGTQLSVL.

This clone has a single count. J is TRBJ2-1 and V is TRBV19; unclear D gene. The CDR3 consists of 13 residues. Between the trimmed V and J ends, which lost 3 bases and 11 bases, there was a span of 14 bases. Germline CDR1 reads LNHDA; CDR2 reads SQIVND (reference sequence). The CDR3 sequence is CASSIGLDGKQFF. CDR3 sequence (DNA): TGTGCCAGTAGTATCGGGCTAGATGGCAAGCAGTTCTTC.